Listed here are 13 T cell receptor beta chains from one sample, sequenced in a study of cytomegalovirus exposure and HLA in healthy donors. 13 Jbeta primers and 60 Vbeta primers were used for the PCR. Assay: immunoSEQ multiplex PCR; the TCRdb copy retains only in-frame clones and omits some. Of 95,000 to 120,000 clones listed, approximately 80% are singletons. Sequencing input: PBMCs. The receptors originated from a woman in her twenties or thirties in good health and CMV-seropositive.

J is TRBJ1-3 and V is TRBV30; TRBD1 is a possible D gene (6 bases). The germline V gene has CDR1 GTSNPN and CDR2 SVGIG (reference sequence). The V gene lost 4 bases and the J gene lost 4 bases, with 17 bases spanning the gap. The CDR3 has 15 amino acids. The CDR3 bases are TGTGCCTGGACCCTCCGGGGGGCGCTGGGAAACACCATATATTTT. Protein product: CAWTLRGALGNTIYF. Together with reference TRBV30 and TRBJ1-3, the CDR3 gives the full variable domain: SQTIHQWPATLVQPVGSPLSLECTVEGTSNPNLYWYRQAAGRGLQLLFYSVGIGQISSEVPQNLSASRPQDRQFILSSKKLLLSDSGFYLCAWTLRGALGNTIYFGEGSWLTVV.

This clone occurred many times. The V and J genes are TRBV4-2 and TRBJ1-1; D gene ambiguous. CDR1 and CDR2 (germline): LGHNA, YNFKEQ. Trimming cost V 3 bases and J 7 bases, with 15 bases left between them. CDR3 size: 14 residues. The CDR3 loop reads CASSHWGVGSEAFF. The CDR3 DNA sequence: TGTGCCAGCAGCCATTGGGGAGTGGGCAGTGAAGCTTTCTTT.

The CDR3 here is CASSTYETGSPHNEQFF. CDR3 sequence (DNA): TGTGCCAGTAGTACTTATGAAACAGGGAGCCCCCACAATGAGCAGTTCTTC. The chain combines TRBV19 with TRBJ2-1, with D possibly being TRBD1 (6 bases). Trimming shortened V by 4 bases and J by 5 bases, and 21 bases separated the two germline ends. CDR3 length: 17 residues. Germline values: CDR1 LNHDA, CDR2 SQIVND (reference sequence).

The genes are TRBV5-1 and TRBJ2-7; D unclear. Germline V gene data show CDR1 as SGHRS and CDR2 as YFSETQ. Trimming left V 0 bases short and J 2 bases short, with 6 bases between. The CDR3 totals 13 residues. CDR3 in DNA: TGCGCCAGCAGCTTGGCCAGTCCCTACGAGCAGTACTTC. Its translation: CASSLASPYEQYF. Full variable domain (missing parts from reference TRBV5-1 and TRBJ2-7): KAGVTQTPRYLIKTRGQQVTLSCSPISGHRSVSWYQQTPGQGLQFLFEYFSETQRNKGNFPGRFSGRQFSNSRSEMNVSTLELGDSALYLCASSLASPYEQYFGPGTRLTVT.

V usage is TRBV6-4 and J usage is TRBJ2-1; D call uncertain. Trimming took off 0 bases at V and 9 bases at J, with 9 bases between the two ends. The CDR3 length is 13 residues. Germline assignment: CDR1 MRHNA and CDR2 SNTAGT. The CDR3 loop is CASSDSQNSEQFF. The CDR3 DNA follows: TGTGCCAGCAGTGACTCGCAAAACAGTGAGCAGTTCTTC.

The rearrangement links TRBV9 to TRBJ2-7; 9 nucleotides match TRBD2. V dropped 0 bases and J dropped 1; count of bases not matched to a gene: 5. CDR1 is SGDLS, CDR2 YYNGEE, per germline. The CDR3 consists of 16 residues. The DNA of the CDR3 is TGTGCCAGCAGCGTAGAAAGTAGCGGGGGATCCTACGAGCAGTACTTC. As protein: CASSVESSGGSYEQYF.

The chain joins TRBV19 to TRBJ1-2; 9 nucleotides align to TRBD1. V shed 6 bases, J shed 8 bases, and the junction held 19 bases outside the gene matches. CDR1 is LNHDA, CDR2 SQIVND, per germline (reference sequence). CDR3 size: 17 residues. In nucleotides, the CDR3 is TGTGCCAGTAGCATCATACCGGGACAGGGAACAGCTGGCGGCTACACCTTC. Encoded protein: CASSIIPGQGTAGGYTF.

The CDR3 loop reads CATSETGAEAFF. The CDR3 nucleotides are TGTGCCACCAGCGAGACAGGGGCCGAAGCTTTCTTT. V and J are TRBV15 and TRBJ1-1, with 8 bases lining up with TRBD1. V shed 5 bases and J 8 bases; nucleotides not matched to a gene: 4. CDR1 and CDR2 from the germline V gene are LNHNV and YYDKDF (reference sequence). This CDR3 spans 12 amino acids.

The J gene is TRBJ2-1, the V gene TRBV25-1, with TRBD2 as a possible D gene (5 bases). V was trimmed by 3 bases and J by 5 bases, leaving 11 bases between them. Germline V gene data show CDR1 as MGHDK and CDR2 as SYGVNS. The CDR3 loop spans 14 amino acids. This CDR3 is CASSDLRRDNEQFF. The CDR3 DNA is TGTGCCAGCAGTGATCTAAGGCGGGACAATGAGCAGTTCTTC.

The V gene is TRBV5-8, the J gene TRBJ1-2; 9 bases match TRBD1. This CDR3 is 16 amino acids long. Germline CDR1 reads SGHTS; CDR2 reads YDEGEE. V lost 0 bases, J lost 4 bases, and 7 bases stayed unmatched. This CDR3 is CASSLGDRDGLYGYTF. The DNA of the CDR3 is TGTGCCAGCAGCTTGGGGGACAGGGACGGACTCTATGGCTACACCTTC. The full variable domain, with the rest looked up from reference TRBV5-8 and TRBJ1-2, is EAGVTQSPTHLIKTRGQQATLRCSPISGHTSVYWYQQALGLGLQFLLWYDEGEERNRGNFPPRFSGRQFPNYSSELNVNALELEDSALYLCASSLGDRDGLYGYTFGSGTRLTVV.

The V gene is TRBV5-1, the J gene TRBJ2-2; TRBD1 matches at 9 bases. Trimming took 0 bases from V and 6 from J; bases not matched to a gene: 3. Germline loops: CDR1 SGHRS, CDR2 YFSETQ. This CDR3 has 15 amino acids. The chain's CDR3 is CASSLGDRESGELFF. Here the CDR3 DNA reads TGCGCCAGCAGCTTGGGGGACAGGGAGTCCGGGGAGCTGTTTTTT. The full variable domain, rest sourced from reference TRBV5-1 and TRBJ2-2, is KAGVTQTPRYLIKTRGQQVTLSCSPISGHRSVSWYQQTPGQGLQFLFEYFSETQRNKGNFPGRFSGRQFSNSRSEMNVSTLELGDSALYLCASSLGDRESGELFFGEGSRLTVL.

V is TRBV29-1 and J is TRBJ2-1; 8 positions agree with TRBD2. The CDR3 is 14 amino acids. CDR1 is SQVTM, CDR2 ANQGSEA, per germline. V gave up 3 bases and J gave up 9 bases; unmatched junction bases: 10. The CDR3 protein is CSVEDSAGGSEQFF. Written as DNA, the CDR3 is TGCAGCGTTGAGGACTCGGCGGGAGGAAGTGAGCAGTTCTTC.

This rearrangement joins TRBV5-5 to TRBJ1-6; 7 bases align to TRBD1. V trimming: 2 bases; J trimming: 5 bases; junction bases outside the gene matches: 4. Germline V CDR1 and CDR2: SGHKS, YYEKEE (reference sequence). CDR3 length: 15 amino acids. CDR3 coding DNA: TGTGCCAGCAGCTTTAGGGACAGTAATAATTCACCCCTCCACTTT. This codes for CASSFRDSNNSPLHF.